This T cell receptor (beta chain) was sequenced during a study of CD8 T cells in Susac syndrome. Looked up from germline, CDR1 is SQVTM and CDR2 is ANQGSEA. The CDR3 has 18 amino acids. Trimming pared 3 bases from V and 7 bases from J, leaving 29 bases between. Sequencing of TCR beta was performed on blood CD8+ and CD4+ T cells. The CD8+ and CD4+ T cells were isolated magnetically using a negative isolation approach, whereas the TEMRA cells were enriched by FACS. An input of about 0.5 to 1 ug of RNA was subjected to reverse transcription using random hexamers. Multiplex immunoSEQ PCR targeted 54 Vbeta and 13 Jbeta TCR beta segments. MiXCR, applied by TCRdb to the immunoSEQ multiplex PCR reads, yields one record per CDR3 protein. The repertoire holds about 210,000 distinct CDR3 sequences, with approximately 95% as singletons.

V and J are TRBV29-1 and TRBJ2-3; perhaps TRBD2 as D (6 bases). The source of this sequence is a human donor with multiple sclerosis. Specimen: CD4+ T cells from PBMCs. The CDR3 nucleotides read TGCAGCGTTGAGGGCGGGCCTCGGGAGTTGGCCCCTGGGAATACGCAGTATTTT. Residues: CSVEGGPRELAPGNTQYF.